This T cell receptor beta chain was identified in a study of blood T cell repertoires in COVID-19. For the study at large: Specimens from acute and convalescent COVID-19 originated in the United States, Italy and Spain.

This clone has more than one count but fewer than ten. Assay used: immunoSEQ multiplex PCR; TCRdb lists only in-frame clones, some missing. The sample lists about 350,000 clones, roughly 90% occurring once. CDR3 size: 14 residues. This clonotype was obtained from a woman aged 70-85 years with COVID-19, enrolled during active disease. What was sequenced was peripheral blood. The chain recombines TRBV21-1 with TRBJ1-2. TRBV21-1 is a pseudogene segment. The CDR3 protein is CASSPSGGNYGYTF. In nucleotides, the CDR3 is TGTGCCAGCAGCCCGTCCGGGGGGAACTATGGCTACACCTTC.